This TCR beta chain appears in the sequencing data of a study of OX40 agonist ivuxolimab in advanced cancers. Concerning this clone: Its matching antigen is unknown.

Looked up from germline, CDR1 is SGHRS and CDR2 is YFSETQ. This CDR3 has 14 residues. With 7 bases removed from V and 1 base from J, the gap between germline ends came to 13 bases. The table came from immunoSEQ multiplex PCR; TCRdb's copy has only in-frame clones and leaves some out. Of about 79,000 clones listed, under 95% are singletons. Study-level points and caveats: Average numbers of expanded clones were greater in CD8+ T cells than in CD4+.

This clonotype was obtained from an adult with an advanced solid tumor such as melanoma, head and neck, liver or kidney cancer. The sample here was CD4+ or CD8+ T cells sorted from blood, taken in a trial of the OX40 agonist ivuxolimab. The rearrangement joins TRBV5-1 to TRBJ2-3; D is perhaps TRBD1 or TRBD2 (5 bases each). The CDR3 spells CASAVPGRTDTQYF. The CDR3 DNA reads TGCGCCAGCGCCGTCCCGGGACGCACAGATACGCAGTATTTT.